This T cell receptor (beta chain) stems from a study of CD8 T cells in ankylosing spondylitis. This clonotype has at least ten counts. Each TCR beta library was made by quantitative 5'-RACE that incorporated molecular barcodes. TCRdb re-called the 5' RACE reads with MiXCR, one entry per CDR3 protein. Among some 63,000 distinct CDR3 sequences listed, approximately 6% were seen once. The TCR comes from a male donor with ankylosing spondylitis. The sample taken for sequencing was synovial fluid, either unsorted or a sorted T cell fraction (not recorded which).

The DNA of the CDR3 is TGTGCCAGCAGCTTTACCTTCTCCGGGACAGTATATAATTCACCCCTCCACTTT. Translated: CASSFTFSGTVYNSPLHF. This chain uses TRBV6-1 with TRBJ1-6; 7 bases are a match to TRBD1. V was clipped by 6 bases and J by 4 bases; unmatched bases: 15. The germline V gene encodes CDR1 MNHNS and CDR2 SASEGT. CDR3 length: 18 amino acids.